What follows describes a single TCR beta chain. A read error may account for a junction end that differs from germline. TCRdb ran MiXCR on the 5' RACE reads and lists one entry per CDR3 protein. Of about 1.7 million distinct CDR3 sequences listed, roughly a third are singletons. The sample is drawn from a study of identical twins. The sequence was obtained from a newborn girl in good health. Sequencing was performed on cord blood.

As DNA, the CDR3 is TGTGTCACCAGCACACGGACTAGCGGGAATGAGCAGTTCTTC. Amino acids: CVTSTRTSGNEQFF. The chain combines TRBV15 with TRBJ2-1, with 11 bases aligning to TRBD2. In germline, CDR1 is LNHNV, CDR2 YYDKDF (reference sequence). CDR3 length: 14 amino acids.